This TCR beta chain emerged from a study of cytomegalovirus exposure and HLA in healthy donors. Findings and limits, study-wide: Presence/absence analyses supposed approximately even sequencing depth among donors.

J gave up 2 bases and V 0 bases, and 6 bases lay outside the gene matches. The CDR3 has 16 amino acids. Per germline, CDR1 SGHRS and CDR2 YFSETQ. The primer mix had 60 Vbeta and 13 Jbeta primers. Some clones are missing from TCRdb's copy, which holds only in-frame ones; the method was immunoSEQ multiplex PCR. Of around 190,000 clones in the sample, roughly 84% were seen once. Remarks on this clone: Its specificity is not known.

The sample taken for sequencing was PBMCs. This chain uses TRBV5-1 with TRBJ2-3; 7 bases align to TRBD2. The source of this sequence is a girl aged 2-10 years in good health and CMV-seropositive. CDR3 protein: CASSLVLAVLTDTQYF. The CDR3 coding sequence is TGCGCCAGCAGCTTGGTTCTAGCGGTTCTCACAGATACGCAGTATTTT.